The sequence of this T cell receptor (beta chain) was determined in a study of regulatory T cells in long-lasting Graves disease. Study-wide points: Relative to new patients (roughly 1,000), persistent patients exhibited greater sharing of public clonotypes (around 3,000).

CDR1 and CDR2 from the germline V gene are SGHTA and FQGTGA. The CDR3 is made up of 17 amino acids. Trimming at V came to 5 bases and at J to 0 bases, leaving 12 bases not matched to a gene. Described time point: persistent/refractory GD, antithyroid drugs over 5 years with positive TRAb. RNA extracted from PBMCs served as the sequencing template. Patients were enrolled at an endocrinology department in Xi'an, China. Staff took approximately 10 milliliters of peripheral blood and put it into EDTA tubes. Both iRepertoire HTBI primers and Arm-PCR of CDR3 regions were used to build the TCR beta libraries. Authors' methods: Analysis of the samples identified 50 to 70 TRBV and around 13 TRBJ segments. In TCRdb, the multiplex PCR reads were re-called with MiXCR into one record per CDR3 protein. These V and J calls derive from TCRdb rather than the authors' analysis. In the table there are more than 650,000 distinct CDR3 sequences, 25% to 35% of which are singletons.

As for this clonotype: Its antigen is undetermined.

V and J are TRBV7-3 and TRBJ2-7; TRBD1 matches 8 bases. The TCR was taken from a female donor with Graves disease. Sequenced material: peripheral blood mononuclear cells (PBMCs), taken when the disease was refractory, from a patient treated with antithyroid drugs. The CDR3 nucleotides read TGTGCCAGCAGCGCCTCCGGGACAGGCGGTTCCTCCTACGAGCAGTACTTC. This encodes CASSASGTGGSSYEQYF.